These T cell receptor beta chains were read from a single sample in a study of molecular identifiers for immune sequencing clone quantification. TCRdb re-called the PCR reads with MiXCR, one entry per CDR3 protein. The sample holds fewer than 45,000 distinct CDR3 sequences, under 20% seen once. Sequencing input: naive CD8+ T cells from blood, with Jurkat cell RNA spiked in. These TCRs come from a human donor in good health. Some libraries in this study had Jurkat cell RNA spiked in. Each CDR3 is given with its conserved first and last residue. The order of the fields is D gene, clone size, V gene, J gene, CDR3 protein, CDR3 DNA. D genes are given only for firm matches. Clone size appears in some rows only: once, few, many, or a class for an expanded clone.

d_call: -; clone_size: many; v_call: TRBV4-1; j_call: TRBJ2-7; cdr3_aa: CASSQELGQLGYEQYF; cdr3_nt: TGCGCCAGCAGCCAAGAGCTGGGACAACTCGGGTACGAGCAGTACTTC
d_call: TRBD2; clone_size: -; v_call: TRBV7-9; j_call: TRBJ2-1; cdr3_aa: CASSKRVVTSGSNERFF; cdr3_nt: TGTGCCAGCAGCAAGAGGGTCGTGACTAGCGGGAGTAATGAGCGGTTCTTC
d_call: -; clone_size: many; v_call: TRBV4-1; j_call: TRBJ2-3; cdr3_aa: CASSQGSSSTDTQYF; cdr3_nt: TGCGCCAGCAGCCAAGGGTCTAGCAGCACAGATACGCAGTATTTT
d_call: -; clone_size: -; v_call: TRBV12-3/TRBV12-4; j_call: TRBJ1-4; cdr3_aa: CASSYGEKLFF; cdr3_nt: TGTGCCAGCAGTTATGGTGAAAAACTGTTTTTT
d_call: -; clone_size: few; v_call: TRBV4-1; j_call: TRBJ2-7; cdr3_aa: CASSQGSQSYEQYF; cdr3_nt: TGCGCCAGCAGCCAAGGGAGCCAGAGCTACGAGCAGTACTTC
d_call: TRBD2; clone_size: many; v_call: TRBV6-2/TRBV6-3; j_call: TRBJ2-3; cdr3_aa: CASRGTSAADTQYF; cdr3_nt: TGTGCCAGCAGGGGGACTAGCGCCGCAGATACGCAGTATTTT
d_call: -; clone_size: many; v_call: TRBV10-2; j_call: TRBJ2-7; cdr3_aa: CASNAGRNYEQYF; cdr3_nt: TGCGCCAGCAACGCAGGAAGAAACTACGAGCAGTACTTC
d_call: -; clone_size: many; v_call: TRBV7-9; j_call: TRBJ2-5; cdr3_aa: CASSKLARQETQYF; cdr3_nt: TGTGCCAGCAGCAAACTAGCACGTCAAGAGACCCAGTACTTC
d_call: -; clone_size: -; v_call: TRBV7-8; j_call: TRBJ2-7; cdr3_aa: CAGGLGRSYEQYF; cdr3_nt: TGTGCCGGTGGGTTAGGGCGAAGCTACGAGCAGTACTTC
d_call: TRBD2; clone_size: few; v_call: TRBV6-2/TRBV6-3; j_call: TRBJ2-1; cdr3_aa: CASSLSSGGARGNEQFF; cdr3_nt: TGTGCCAGCAGTCTTTCGAGCGGGGGGGCCCGGGGTAATGAGCAGTTCTTC
d_call: -; clone_size: many; v_call: TRBV27; j_call: TRBJ1-1; cdr3_aa: CASSYSETMNTEAFF; cdr3_nt: TGTGCCAGCAGTTACAGTGAGACTATGAACACTGAAGCTTTCTTT
d_call: -; clone_size: few; v_call: TRBV27; j_call: TRBJ2-2; cdr3_aa: CASSLGGHGELFF; cdr3_nt: TGTGCCAGCAGTTTAGGAGGTCACGGGGAGCTGTTTTTT
d_call: -; clone_size: -; v_call: TRBV7-9; j_call: TRBJ2-1; cdr3_aa: CASSLGARFFEQFF; cdr3_nt: TGTGCCAGCAGCTTAGGCGCGAGATTTTTTGAGCAGTTCTTC
d_call: -; clone_size: many; v_call: TRBV4-1; j_call: TRBJ1-1; cdr3_aa: CASSQVLQALNTEAFF; cdr3_nt: TGCGCCAGCAGCCAAGTATTACAGGCCTTGAACACTGAAGCTTTCTTT
d_call: -; clone_size: -; v_call: TRBV19; j_call: TRBJ2-3; cdr3_aa: CASSIAVADTQYF; cdr3_nt: TGTGCCAGTAGTATAGCTGTGGCAGATACGCAGTATTTT
d_call: -; clone_size: few; v_call: TRBV27; j_call: TRBJ1-1; cdr3_aa: CASSWAWDTEAFF; cdr3_nt: TGTGCCAGCAGTTGGGCCTGGGACACTGAAGCTTTCTTT
d_call: -; clone_size: -; v_call: TRBV7-9; j_call: TRBJ2-5; cdr3_aa: CASSRETQYF; cdr3_nt: TGTGCCAGCAGTAGGGAGACCCAGTACTTC
d_call: TRBD2; clone_size: many; v_call: TRBV29-1; j_call: TRBJ2-1; cdr3_aa: CSGGLAGIYNEQFF; cdr3_nt: TGCAGCGGCGGACTAGCGGGGATCTACAATGAGCAGTTCTTC
d_call: -; clone_size: -; v_call: TRBV5-1; j_call: TRBJ2-7; cdr3_aa: CASSLATGEQYF; cdr3_nt: TGCGCCAGCAGCTTGGCCACGGGAGAGCAGTACTTC
d_call: -; clone_size: few; v_call: TRBV7-6; j_call: TRBJ1-2; cdr3_aa: CASSFGQGHGYTF; cdr3_nt: TGTGCCAGCAGCTTCGGTCAGGGCCATGGCTACACCTTC
d_call: TRBD1; clone_size: many; v_call: TRBV4-3; j_call: TRBJ2-3; cdr3_aa: CASSRDAGGASTDTQYF; cdr3_nt: TGCGCCAGCAGCCGCGATGCAGGGGGTGCTAGCACAGATACGCAGTATTTT
d_call: TRBD2; clone_size: many; v_call: TRBV28; j_call: TRBJ2-5; cdr3_aa: CASSIGWTSGGQYF; cdr3_nt: TGTGCCAGCAGTATCGGGTGGACTAGCGGGGGCCAGTACTTC